The present T cell receptor beta chain was sequenced within a study of blood T cell repertoires in COVID-19 (dated by TCRdb to between 2020 and 2021). Concerning the study at large: Collaborator samples came from the United States, Italy and Spain and covered acute and convalescent phases of COVID-19. The prospective study material was composed of cDNA or gDNA derived from T cells, B-cell-depleted T cells, or PBMCs. Deeply sampled blood TCRbeta repertoires from subjects exposed to, actively infected with, or recovered from COVID-19 were included in the dataset. The repertoires were released in a freely available public database intended as a resource for research on the immune response to SARS-CoV-2. The samples were drawn from two sources: the first 160 participants of the ongoing ImmuneRACE study, and over 1,000 subjects contributed by 6 global collaborators. A de-identified subject ID, COVID-19 status, age in years and sex were almost always included in the sample metadata. Where available, HLA class I and class II types were taken from metadata supplied by the sample provider and were not determined by assay-based typing. General study outcomes and caveats: The quantity of clinical and demographic metadata differed by source and by participant and was supplied without curation.

TCRbeta CDR3 regions were amplified from genomic DNA using the immunoSEQ Assay, a bias-controlled multiplex PCR. The study's own analysis went as follows. Nucleated cell counts per sample were estimated from amplification of reference gene primers within the assay. Sequence reads were collapsed and filtered to measure the absolute abundance of every unique TCRbeta CDR3 rearrangement. For each sample, productive Simpson clonality was calculated as the square root of Simpson's diversity index over productive rearrangements. Imported from immuneACCESS, the table was reduced by TCRdb to in-frame sequences with V and J called. These copies leave out some clones; in studies compared against another copy, an unresolved V gene accounts for under half, and the cause of the remainder is not known. The D gene and trimming were derived from the DNA, and the V and J assignments and clone size from that table. Across this sample there are under 450,000 clones, with approximately 86% seen only once. The top ten constitute just over 7% of the sample.

One collaborating source in Seattle enrolled patients while the patients were actively infected and followed the patients over time throughout the course of disease. Each collaborating institution followed its own protocols to collect whole blood in K2EDTA tubes. Collaborator samples were shipped for TCRbeta analysis as frozen whole blood, isolated PBMCs, or DNA extracted from either sample type. A word on this clone: Its antigen target is currently unknown. The record has no base qualities; no much larger clone is one base away.

CDR1 KGHSH and CDR2 LQKENI are derived from the germline V gene. The germline ends are 13 bases apart after V is trimmed by 3 bases and J by 5 bases. The cysteine opens and the phenylalanine closes a CDR3 of 14 amino acids. Only the CDR3 region is kept as DNA, spanning 42 bases read in frame from base 1. Sample: peripheral blood. The rearranged chain carries TRBV18 and TRBJ1-2, with the D segment identity uncertain. The TCR sequence derives from a woman aged 55-70 years with COVID-19, enrolled during active disease. The CDR3 amino acid sequence is: CASSPPSTRYGYTF. The nucleotide sequence reads TGTGCCAGCTCACCCCCTTCGACTCGTTATGGCTACACCTTC.